This T cell receptor beta chain appears in the sequencing data of a study of cytomegalovirus exposure and HLA in healthy donors. The overall study: Unique TCRs numbering roughly 80 million, obtained from HLA-typed donors, made up an early data release. Broader study findings: Serostatus for CMV was the only available immune exposure information.

The PCR was carried out with 60 Vbeta primers and 13 Jbeta primers. TCRdb's copy holds only in-frame clones and misses some; the assay was immunoSEQ multiplex PCR. The sample has around 64,000 clones, 80% to 90% seen once. V trimming: 8 bases; J trimming: 7 bases; junction bases outside the gene matches: 9. The CDR3 is made up of 13 amino acids. The germline V gene has CDR1 SQVTM and CDR2 ANQGSEA. A remark on this clone: Its antigen is unknown.

The sample taken for sequencing was PBMCs. The clonotype originates from a woman between 25 and 40 years old in good health and CMV-seronegative. V usage is TRBV29-1 and J usage is TRBJ1-4, with 8 nucleotides matching TRBD1. This CDR3 is CSTRTGQGEKLFF. The CDR3 DNA reads as TGCAGCACAAGGACAGGGCAGGGTGAAAAACTGTTTTTT. Combining the CDR3 with reference TRBV29-1 and TRBJ1-4 gives the whole variable domain SAVISQKPSRDICQRGTSLTIQCQVDSQVTMMFWYRQQPGQSLTLIATANQGSEATYESGFVIDKFPISRPNLTFSTLTVSNMSPEDSSIYLCSTRTGQGEKLFFGSGTQLSVL.